This T cell receptor (beta chain) derives from a study of untreated major depressive disorder (dated by TCRdb to the late 2010s). In the study overall: A cross-sectional case-control design was used to compare T cell phenotype and TCR repertoire between antidepressant-free major depressive disorder patients and individually matched non-depressed controls. The TCRbeta sequencing followed up on differences in Vbeta 5.1, Vbeta 11 and Vbeta 22 usage that flow cytometry had shown in the whole cohort.

CDR1 and CDR2, per the germline V gene, are MDHEN and SYDVKM. The CDR3 runs 15 residues from the cysteine to the phenylalanine. Only CDR3 DNA is held: 45 bases, read in frame from base 1. At the junction V is shortened by 4 bases and J by 6 bases, with 16 bases in between. What the study reported, not specific to this receptor: In the sequencing data, TRBV25-01 and TRBV02-01 usage matched the flow-cytometry pattern without reaching statistical significance. The top five TRBV05-01 clones in every sequenced subject were all private clones. Because of the strict matching and exclusion criteria, the study sample was comparatively small, which limits how generalizable the findings are. For the sequencing comparisons, planned one-tailed tests were run on just three Vbeta families that had been chosen in advance. Higher TRBV05-01 (Vbeta 5.1) usage among CD4+ T cells of depressed patients compared with controls was confirmed by sequencing, with p = 0.040 in a one-tailed test.

Every depressed patient was matched in pairs with a non-depressed control on sex, age, current smoking status and body mass index. Every participant in the study was of European descent. Patients had a DSM-IV diagnosis of major depressive disorder with a Hamilton Rating Scale for Depression score of at least 18. Before enrollment, patients had taken no psychiatric medication, antidepressants included, for at least 8 weeks. Among the patients, depression severity spanned the moderate-to-severe range. All participants were excluded for major medical conditions, Axis I/II comorbidities, regular medication or illicit drug use, or drinking over 100 g alcohol weekly. Roughly 31 ml of peripheral blood was collected from each participant into EDTA tubes. Using the BD IMag Human CD4 T Lymphocyte Enrichment Set, CD4+ T cells were purified from thawed PBMCs via magnetic negative selection. Flow cytometry confirmed that the CD4+ enrichment method typically gave around 95% purity. A subgroup of about 5 case-control pairs, chosen blind to chemokine receptor expression and flow-cytometric repertoire skewing results, underwent TCRbeta sequencing. All blood samples were collected in the morning at 8:00 a.m., and PBMCs were isolated by Ficoll-Hypaque gradient centrifugation. PBMCs were cryopreserved by gradual cooling to -80°C and stored in liquid nitrogen until assayed.

Points on this clone: Its antigen is still unknown. No base-level quality is on record; no much larger clone is a single base apart.

The Qiagen DNeasy Blood and Tissue Kit was used to extract total genomic DNA from the purified CD4+ T cells. The TCRbeta CDR3 region, defined according to IMGT, was amplified and sequenced using immunoSEQ immunosequencing protocols. The paper's processing steps were these. The immunoSEQ service preprocessed the raw sequence data to correct PCR and sequencing errors. Data were loaded into the immunoSEQ Analyzer and further analyzed with VDJtools v1.0.7. Patient-control differences were tested with the paired Wilcoxon signed-rank test. Drawn from immuneACCESS, this table holds only the in-frame rearrangements with V and J called that TCRdb kept. Clones are partly lost; checked studies trace under half to an unresolved V gene and leave the rest unexplained. D and trimming come from the DNA, and the V and J calls and clone size come from that table. This sample lists roughly 14,000 clones; 80% to 95% were detected once. The ten largest account for 1.5% to 2% of the sample.

The receptor was isolated from a woman in her twenties or thirties with major depressive disorder. The rearranged segments are TRBV28 and TRBJ1-5; the D region possibly corresponds to TRBD1 (5 bases align). The specimen was CD4+ T cells from PBMCs. The CDR3 loop reads CASSSVPGVTQPQHF. The DNA reads TGTGCCAGCAGTTCTGTCCCGGGGGTCACTCAGCCCCAGCATTTT.